The rows below give T cell receptor beta chains drawn from one sample of a study of long-term antiretroviral therapy in people with HIV. Clones were sequenced by immunoSEQ multiplex PCR, and TCRdb holds only the in-frame ones, with some missing. The sample lists about 28,000 clones; 65% to 85% were seen once. Specimen: unsorted PBMCs, collected 0.4 years after starting antiretroviral therapy. The receptors were gathered from a man aged 18 to 35 with HIV. The CDR3 runs from the conserved cysteine through the conserved F or W. A D gene is named only where the DNA matches it firmly. Size tells how often a clone was seen (once, few, many) or the class of an expanded clone, and some rows leave it out.

D | J | size | V | CDR3 | DNA
TRBD1 | TRBJ2-2 | NA | TRBV9 | CASSAHATGAGRTGELFF | TGTGCCAGCAGCGCGCACGCGACAGGGGCAGGCCGGACCGGGGAGCTGTTTTTT
NA | TRBJ2-7 | once | TRBV10-3 | CAISSQFSTYEQYF | TGTGCCATCAGTTCCCAATTTTCAACCTACGAGCAGTACTTC
NA | TRBJ2-7 | NA | TRBV7-9 | CASSLGAEQYF | TGTGCCAGCAGCTTAGGAGCTGAGCAGTACTTC
NA | TRBJ2-7 | NA | TRBV6-1 | CASSEAERAWDEQYF | TGTGCCAGCAGTGAAGCGGAAAGGGCATGGGACGAGCAGTACTTC
NA | TRBJ1-1 | NA | TRBV5-4 | CASSFPGPSTEAFF | TGTGCCAGCAGCTTTCCGGGACCTAGCACTGAAGCTTTCTTT
TRBD1 | TRBJ2-7 | NA | TRBV28 | CASSSEDRGDYTYEQYF | TGTGCCAGCAGTTCGGAGGACAGGGGGGACTACACCTACGAGCAGTACTTC
NA | TRBJ2-7 | NA | TRBV9 | CASSQGPAYEQYF | TGTGCCAGCAGCCAAGGGCCCGCCTACGAGCAGTACTTC
TRBD1 | TRBJ2-7 | once | TRBV25-1 | CASSLLGQAYEQYF | TGTGCCAGCAGTCTTTTAGGACAGGCCTACGAGCAGTACTTC
NA | TRBJ1-1 | NA | TRBV4-1 | CASSERPGEAFF | TGCGCCAGCAGCGAAAGGCCGGGTGAAGCTTTCTTT
NA | TRBJ1-5 | NA | TRBV7-9 | CASSLVGQGGNQPQHF | TGTGCCAGCAGCTTAGTGGGGCAGGGAGGCAATCAGCCCCAGCATTTT
NA | TRBJ1-1 | NA | TRBV13 | CASRTSAGTEAFF | TGTGCCAGCAGGACGTCTGCTGGCACTGAAGCTTTCTTT
TRBD2 | TRBJ2-3 | few | TRBV2 | CATDSGDSSTDTQYF | TGTGCCACGGATAGCGGGGACTCTAGCACAGATACGCAGTATTTT
TRBD1 | TRBJ1-4 | NA | TRBV28 | CASQAQGANEKLFF | TGTGCCAGCCAGGCACAGGGGGCTAATGAAAAACTGTTTTTT
TRBD1 | TRBJ1-1 | NA | TRBV5-1 | CASSSIDRGTEAFF | TGCGCCAGCAGCTCTATTGACAGGGGCACTGAAGCTTTCTTT
TRBD1 | TRBJ2-7 | NA | TRBV28 | CASSPTGETYEQYF | TGTGCCAGCAGCCCGACAGGGGAGACCTACGAGCAGTACTTC
NA | TRBJ2-1 | NA | TRBV6-1 | CASSDLTYNEQFF | TGTGCCAGCAGTGACCTAACCTACAATGAGCAGTTCTTC
NA | TRBJ2-5 | NA | TRBV14 | CASSRGLAKETQYF | TGTGCCAGCAGCCGGGGCCTAGCGAAAGAGACCCAGTACTTC
TRBD1 | TRBJ1-1 | NA | TRBV10-3 | CATIQGGGNTEAFF | TGTGCCACCATTCAGGGGGGTGGGAACACTGAAGCTTTCTTT
NA | TRBJ1-1 | NA | TRBV5-1 | CASSLGWGTEAFF | TGCGCCAGCAGCTTGGGGTGGGGGACTGAAGCTTTCTTT
NA | TRBJ2-2 | NA | TRBV9 | CASSVGWTKNTGELFF | TGTGCCAGCAGCGTAGGTTGGACTAAGAACACCGGGGAGCTGTTTTTT
NA | TRBJ2-7 | NA | TRBV5-6 | CASSFVVGGTYEQYF | TGTGCCAGCAGCTTTGTGGTCGGGGGTACCTACGAGCAGTACTTC
NA | TRBJ1-1 | once | TRBV6-1 | CASSEQGGNTEAFF | TGTGCCAGCAGTGAACAGGGAGGGAACACTGAAGCTTTCTTT
NA | TRBJ1-1 | once | TRBV15 | CATSTGSEAFF | TGTGCCACCAGCACAGGCTCTGAAGCTTTCTTT
NA | TRBJ2-7 | NA | TRBV27 | CASSLTQIPYEQYF | TGTGCCAGCAGTTTAACTCAGATCCCCTACGAGCAGTACTTC
NA | TRBJ1-2 | few | TRBV27 | CASSPSVGPLLANYGYTF | TGTGCCAGCAGTCCTTCGGTGGGACCGCTCTTAGCTAACTATGGCTACACCTTC
TRBD2 | TRBJ2-1 | NA | TRBV25-1 | CASSGREGLDEQFF | TGTGCCAGCAGTGGGCGGGAGGGGCTTGATGAGCAGTTCTTC
NA | TRBJ1-5 | NA | TRBV2 | CASSGDRHSSSNQPQHF | TGTGCCAGCAGCGGCGATAGACATTCGTCTAGCAATCAGCCCCAGCATTTT
TRBD1 | TRBJ2-1 | NA | TRBV6-1 | CASSEGDTGVYNEQFF | TGTGCCAGCAGTGAAGGCGATACAGGGGTCTACAATGAGCAGTTCTTC